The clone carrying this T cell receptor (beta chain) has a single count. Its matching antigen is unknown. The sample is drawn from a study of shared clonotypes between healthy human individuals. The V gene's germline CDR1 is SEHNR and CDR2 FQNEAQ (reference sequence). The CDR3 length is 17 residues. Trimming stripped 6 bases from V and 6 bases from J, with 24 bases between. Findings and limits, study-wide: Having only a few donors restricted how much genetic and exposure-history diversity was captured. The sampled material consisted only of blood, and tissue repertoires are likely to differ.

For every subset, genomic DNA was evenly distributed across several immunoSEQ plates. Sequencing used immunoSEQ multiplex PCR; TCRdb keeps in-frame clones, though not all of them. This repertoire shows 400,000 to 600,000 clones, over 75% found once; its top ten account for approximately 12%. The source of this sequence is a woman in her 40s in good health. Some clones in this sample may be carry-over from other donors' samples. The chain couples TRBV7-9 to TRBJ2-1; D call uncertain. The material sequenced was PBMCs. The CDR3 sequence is CASSGIKGSSLTNEQFF. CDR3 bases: TGTGCCAGCAGTGGGATTAAGGGTTCCAGCTTGACCAATGAGCAGTTCTTC.